The next 27 T cell receptor beta chains were all read from a single sample in a study of cytomegalovirus exposure and HLA in healthy donors. The PCR employed 60 Vbeta primers together with 13 Jbeta primers. The repertoire was sequenced with immunoSEQ multiplex PCR; TCRdb's copy has only in-frame clones and lacks some. Altogether 100,000 to 150,000 clones are present, around 75% being singletons, with the ten largest covering roughly 9.3%. Sequenced sample: PBMCs. All receptors come from a woman in her 50s in good health and CMV-seropositive.

This clone was counted once. This chain connects TRBV2 to TRBJ2-5; 9 bases fit TRBD2. CDR1 SNHLY and CDR2 FYNNEI come from the germline V gene. There are 14 residues in the CDR3. The J segment lost 2 bases and the V segment lost 5 bases, leaving 3 bases of the junction unmatched. Here the CDR3 DNA reads TGTGCCAGCAGTAGGACTAGCGTGCAAGAGACCCAGTACTTC. Its protein is CASSRTSVQETQYF.

The chain recombines TRBV5-1 with TRBJ2-1; 7 bases align to TRBD2. The germline CDR1 and CDR2 sequences are SGHRS and YFSETQ. V trimming: 0 bases; J trimming: 7 bases; junction bases outside the gene matches: 13. The CDR3 contains 17 residues. The CDR3 sequence is CASSLASGELSKNEQFF. The CDR3 nucleotides are TGCGCCAGCAGCTTGGCCAGCGGGGAGCTGAGTAAGAATGAGCAGTTCTTC.

This clone was detected only a few times. This chain links TRBV18 with TRBJ1-1, with 8 bases aligning to TRBD1. V lost 8 bases to trimming and J lost 5 bases; unmatched junction nucleotides: 19. The CDR3 has 17 amino acids. The germline V gene has CDR1 KGHSH and CDR2 LQKENI. CDR3 nucleotides: TGTGCCAGCGGAGAAAGACAGGGGACCATGGGGAGTACTGAAGCTTTCTTT. The encoded protein is CASGERQGTMGSTEAFF.

This chain connects TRBV27 to TRBJ1-5, with D possibly matching TRBD1 (6 bases). This CDR3 comprises 14 residues. Germline CDR1 MNHEY, CDR2 SMNVEV (reference sequence). Deletions cut 8 bases from V and 7 bases from J, with 18 bases between. This CDR3 is CASAYQGSGQPQHF. In DNA, the CDR3 is TGTGCCAGCGCCTATCAGGGGTCTGGCCAGCCCCAGCATTTT.

In its sample, this clone was seen a few times. The chain carries TRBV19 and TRBJ1-4; weak D call: TRBD1 (6 bases). The CDR3 covers 14 residues. CDR1 and CDR2 from the germline V gene are LNHDA and SQIVND (reference sequence). V lost 9 bases and J 0 bases, leaving 11 bases between the germline ends. CDR3 sequence reads: CASSRQATNEKLFF. The CDR3 bases are TGTGCCAGCTCTAGACAGGCAACTAATGAAAAACTGTTTTTT.

This clone was seen a handful of times. The chain carries TRBV7-2 and TRBJ2-7, with D possibly TRBD1 on 5 matching bases. This CDR3 spans 14 amino acids. V was pared by 6 bases and J by 3 bases, with 15 bases between. Germline loops: CDR1 SGHTA, CDR2 FQGNSA. This CDR3 reads CASRVETARYEQYF. CDR3 bases: TGTGCCAGCAGAGTTGAGACAGCACGCTACGAGCAGTACTTC.

V gene TRBV5-6 combines with J gene TRBJ2-5; 8 bases are shared with TRBD2. CDR1 SGHDT and CDR2 YYEEEE come from the germline V gene. CDR3 length equals 16 residues. V was clipped by 4 bases and J by 6 bases; unmatched bases: 14. The DNA for the CDR3 is TGTGCCAGCAGCCGGACTAGCCTGGGGCTGCCAAAGACCCAGTACTTC. The encoded protein is CASSRTSLGLPKTQYF.

This clone was counted between two and nine times. The rearrangement uses TRBV18 and TRBJ1-2; D is ambiguous. Trimming pared 6 bases from V and 6 bases from J, leaving 29 bases between. The CDR3 extends over 18 amino acids. CDR1 and CDR2 from the germline V gene are KGHSH and LQKENI. The CDR3 bases are TGTGCCAGCTCGCCGGATGTAGACCCACCAGTCGGAGTCGATGGCTACACCTTC. This sequence encodes CASSPDVDPPVGVDGYTF. The variable domain in full, with the rest retrieved from reference TRBV18 and TRBJ1-2, is NAGVMQNPRHLVRRRGQEARLRCSPMKGHSHVYWYRQLPEEGLKFMVYLQKENIIDESGMPKERFSAEFPKEGPSILRIQQVVRGDSAAYFCASSPDVDPPVGVDGYTFGSGTRLTVV.

The V call is TRBV4-2, the J call TRBJ1-1, with TRBD1 matching over 7 bases. The CDR3 extends over 13 amino acids. Per germline, CDR1 LGHNA and CDR2 YNFKEQ. Trimming took 0 bases from V and 11 from J; bases not matched to a gene: 6. The CDR3 DNA follows: TGTGCCAGCAGCCAAGAGGGGGGCAGGGGGGCTTTCTTT. It is translated as CASSQEGGRGAFF.

The rearrangement uses TRBV6-5 and TRBJ1-2; D possibly corresponds to TRBD1 (6 bases). V was cut by 0 bases and J by 8 bases, with 16 bases left in between. The germline V gene encodes CDR1 MNHEY and CDR2 SVGAGI. The CDR3 contains 15 residues. CDR3 DNA: TGTGCCAGCAGTTACTCCAGCGCGGGGGCCAAGGGCTACACCTTC. It translates to CASSYSSAGAKGYTF.

The J gene is TRBJ2-7, the V gene TRBV19, with 9 nucleotides matching TRBD1. The CDR3 totals 13 residues. V was clipped by 6 bases and J by 5 bases; unmatched bases: 5. Germline CDR1 and CDR2: LNHDA and SQIVND (reference sequence). This CDR3 reads CASSTGGRDEQYF. CDR3 DNA: TGTGCCAGTAGCACAGGGGGCAGAGACGAGCAGTACTTC.

The chain couples TRBV30 to TRBJ1-1; D remains ambiguous. Germline V lookup: CDR1 GTSNPN, CDR2 SVGIG (reference sequence). The CDR3 contains 11 residues. Trimming cost V 0 bases and J 7 bases, with 6 bases left between them. In DNA form, the CDR3 reads TGTGCCTGGAGTGTATACAGTGAAGCTTTCTTT. It encodes CAWSVYSEAFF.

The chain has TRBV6-5 and TRBJ1-6; D not certain. The CDR3 totals 14 residues. The germline V and J ends were trimmed by 6 bases and 3 bases, with 9 bases remaining between them. In germline, CDR1 is MNHEY, CDR2 SVGAGI. CDR3 in amino acids: CASSQRFYNSPLHF. In DNA form, the CDR3 reads TGTGCCAGCAGCCAACGGTTCTATAATTCACCCCTCCACTTT.

The chain uses TRBV28 and TRBJ1-2, with D perhaps TRBD1 (5 bases). Germline CDR1 MDHEN, CDR2 SYDVKM. V was pared by 2 bases and J by 4 bases, with 14 bases between. The CDR3 covers 15 residues. The CDR3 region is CASSLPGQGVYGYTF. CDR3 DNA: TGTGCCAGCAGTTTACCTGGACAAGGAGTCTATGGCTACACCTTC.

The rearrangement links TRBV5-1 to TRBJ2-3; D is unclear. The CDR3 is 14 residues long. Between the trimmed V and J ends, which lost 4 bases and 1 base, there was a span of 10 bases. Germline-derived CDR1 and CDR2 are SGHRS and YFSETQ. CDR3 sequence reads: CASSMSQRTDTQYF. In DNA form, the CDR3 reads TGCGCCAGCAGCATGAGCCAACGCACAGATACGCAGTATTTT.

The chain combines TRBV27 with TRBJ1-5, with 7 nucleotides matching TRBD1. V trimming: 1 base; J trimming: 0 bases; junction bases outside the gene matches: 12. Germline V gene data show CDR1 as MNHEY and CDR2 as SMNVEV (reference sequence). This CDR3 contains 19 residues. The CDR3 spells CASSLYGLQGGLSNQPQHF. Written as DNA, the CDR3 is TGTGCCAGCAGTTTATACGGGCTTCAGGGGGGCCTTAGCAATCAGCCCCAGCATTTT.

The chain links TRBV19 to TRBJ1-2; D uncertain. V lost 3 bases, J lost 4 bases, and 15 bases lay in between. The CDR3 extends over 15 amino acids. Germline V CDR1 and CDR2: LNHDA, SQIVND (reference sequence). The CDR3 sequence is CASSIPPGSSYGYTF. CDR3 bases: TGTGCCAGTAGTATCCCCCCGGGAAGCAGCTATGGCTACACCTTC.

In nucleotides, the CDR3 is TGTGCCAGCTCACCAGGGGACAGGTTAATGAACACTGAAGCTTTCTTT. It yields the protein CASSPGDRLMNTEAFF. V gene TRBV18 combines with J gene TRBJ1-1; TRBD1 matches 8 bases. This CDR3 spans 16 amino acids. CDR1 is KGHSH, CDR2 LQKENI, per germline. With V trimmed by 2 bases and J by 0 bases, 5 bases remained unmatched.

This rearrangement joins TRBV28 to TRBJ1-4; 8 bases match TRBD1. From germline, CDR1 is MDHEN and CDR2 SYDVKM. Trimming removed 7 bases from V and 0 bases from J; junction bases left unmatched: 4. The CDR3 loop spans 15 amino acids. CDR3 sequence (DNA): TGTGCCAGCACCGGACAGGGCCCAACTAATGAAAAACTGTTTTTT. It encodes CASTGQGPTNEKLFF.

Remarks on this clone: Its ends do not fully match the called genes, so a read error is possible. The gene calls are TRBV7-7 and TRBJ1-1; D is unclear. Germline loops: CDR1 SSHAT, CDR2 FNYEAQ (reference sequence). The CDR3 sequence is 15 residues long. CDR3 DNA sequence: TGTGCTAGCAGCTTAAGTAAGGACTGGAACACTGAAGCTTTCTTT. Its translation is CASSLSKDWNTEAFF. The full variable domain, its missing parts supplied by reference TRBV7-7 and TRBJ1-1, is GAGVSQSPRYKVTKRGQDVTLRCDPISSHATLYWYQQALGQGPEFLTYFNYEAQPDKSGLPSDRFSAERPEGSISTLTIQRTEQRDSAMYRCASSLSKDWNTEAFFGQGTRLTVV.

The chain is built from TRBV5-6 and TRBJ2-2, with unresolved D. The CDR3 totals 12 residues. The germline gives CDR1 SGHDT, CDR2 YYEEEE. Trimming removed 4 bases from V and 2 bases from J, with 3 bases in between. CDR3 nucleotides: TGTGCCAGCAGCCAAAACACCGGGGAGCTGTTTTTT. Its protein is CASSQNTGELFF.

The chain has TRBV5-1 and TRBJ1-1; no clear D. V lost 0 bases to trimming and J lost 3 bases, with 9 bases between them. The germline CDR1 and CDR2 sequences are SGHRS and YFSETQ. The CDR3 is 14 amino acids. The DNA of the CDR3 is TGCGCCAGCAGCTTGGGCGGTTTCGACACTGAAGCTTTCTTT. This codes for CASSLGGFDTEAFF.

This sequence joins TRBV7-2 and TRBJ2-2; 14 bases agree with TRBD2. Germline values: CDR1 SGHTA, CDR2 FQGNSA. This CDR3 spans 17 amino acids. Losses at the gene ends were 2 bases for V and 4 bases for J; bases not matched to a gene: 3. This CDR3 is CASSLPGTSGSTGELFF. CDR3 in DNA: TGTGCCAGCAGCTTACCAGGGACTAGCGGGAGCACCGGGGAGCTGTTTTTT.

The rearrangement uses TRBV6-1 and TRBJ1-2; the match to TRBD1 covers 8 bases. The germline CDR1 and CDR2 sequences are MNHNS and SASEGT. CDR3 length: 13 amino acids. Losses at the gene ends were 8 bases for V and 4 bases for J; bases not matched to a gene: 6. The CDR3 is CASQTGDRYGYTF. CDR3 coding DNA: TGTGCCAGCCAGACAGGGGATCGCTATGGCTACACCTTC.

CDR3 in amino acids: CASSLAQSSYEQYF. The CDR3 DNA is TGTGCCAGCAGCTTAGCGCAGTCTTCCTACGAGCAGTACTTC. The chain joins TRBV7-2 to TRBJ2-7; D remains unclear. V lost 0 bases and J lost 1, with 7 bases in between. The CDR3 is 14 amino acids. Germline V lookup: CDR1 SGHTA, CDR2 FQGNSA.

This rearrangement joins TRBV9 to TRBJ2-3; D uncertain. CDR3 length: 14 residues. The V end was cut by 0 bases, the J end by 0 bases, with 5 bases between. Germline V gives CDR1 SGDLS, CDR2 YYNGEE. CDR3 amino acids: CASSVGLSTDTQYF. The CDR3 nucleotides read TGTGCCAGCAGCGTAGGACTGAGCACAGATACGCAGTATTTT.

The V and J genes are TRBV5-1 and TRBJ2-5; 9 nucleotides match TRBD1. This CDR3 spans 15 amino acids. The V gene end was trimmed by 6 bases and the J gene end by 5 bases; junction bases not matched to a gene: 11. The germline V gene encodes CDR1 SGHRS and CDR2 YFSETQ. The CDR3 DNA sequence: TGCGCCAGCACCATAGGGAGACAGGGGGGTGAGACCCAGTACTTC. It encodes CASTIGRQGGETQYF.